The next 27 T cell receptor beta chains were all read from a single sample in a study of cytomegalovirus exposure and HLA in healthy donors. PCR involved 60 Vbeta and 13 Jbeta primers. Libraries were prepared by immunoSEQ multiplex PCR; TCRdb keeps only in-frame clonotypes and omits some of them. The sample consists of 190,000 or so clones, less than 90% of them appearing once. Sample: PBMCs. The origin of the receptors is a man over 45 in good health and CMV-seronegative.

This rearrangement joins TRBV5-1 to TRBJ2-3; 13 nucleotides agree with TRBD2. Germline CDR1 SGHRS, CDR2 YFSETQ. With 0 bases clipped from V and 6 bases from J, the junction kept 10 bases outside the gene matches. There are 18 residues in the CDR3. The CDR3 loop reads CASSLGTSGGYSLDTQYF. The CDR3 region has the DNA TGCGCCAGCAGCTTGGGGACTAGCGGGGGCTACTCCCTGGATACGCAGTATTTT.

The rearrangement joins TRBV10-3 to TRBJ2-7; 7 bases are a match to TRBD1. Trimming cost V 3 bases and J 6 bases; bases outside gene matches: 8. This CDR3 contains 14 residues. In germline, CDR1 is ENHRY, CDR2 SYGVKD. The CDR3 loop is CAISDPTGVREQYF. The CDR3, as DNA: TGTGCCATCAGTGACCCCACAGGGGTGCGCGAGCAGTACTTC.

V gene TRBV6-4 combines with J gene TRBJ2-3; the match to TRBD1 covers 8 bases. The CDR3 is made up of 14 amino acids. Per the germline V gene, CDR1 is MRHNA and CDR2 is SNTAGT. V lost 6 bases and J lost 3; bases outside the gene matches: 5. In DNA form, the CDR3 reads TGTGCCAGCAGCGGACAGGGAGTAACAGATACGCAGTATTTT. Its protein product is CASSGQGVTDTQYF.

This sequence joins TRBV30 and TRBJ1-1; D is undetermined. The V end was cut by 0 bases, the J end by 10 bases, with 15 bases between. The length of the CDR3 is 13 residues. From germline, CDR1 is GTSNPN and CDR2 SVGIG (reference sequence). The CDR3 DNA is TGTGCCTGGAGTGTACCACCGGCGGTGGGAGCTTTCTTT. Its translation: CAWSVPPAVGAFF.

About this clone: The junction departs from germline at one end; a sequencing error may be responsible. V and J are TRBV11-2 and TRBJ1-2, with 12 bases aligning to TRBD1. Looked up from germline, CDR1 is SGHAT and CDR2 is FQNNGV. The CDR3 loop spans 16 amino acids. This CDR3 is CASRLEPGQGAPGYTF. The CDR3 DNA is TGTGCCAGCAGATTAGAACCGGGACAGGGGGCGCCTGGCTACACCTTC.

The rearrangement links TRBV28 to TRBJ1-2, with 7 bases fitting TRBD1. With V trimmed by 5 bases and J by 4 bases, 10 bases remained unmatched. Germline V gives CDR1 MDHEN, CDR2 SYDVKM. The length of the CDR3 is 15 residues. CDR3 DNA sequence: TGTGCCAGCAGTCCCGCCCTGACAGGGACCTATGGCTACACCTTC. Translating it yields CASSPALTGTYGYTF.

CDR3 in DNA: TGTGCCAGTAGTGCAACGGGACTAGCGGGAGGCCGCCTTTGGGAGCAGTACTTC. As protein: CASSATGLAGGRLWEQYF. The V gene is TRBV19, the J gene TRBJ2-7; 15 nucleotides match TRBD2. Germline CDR1 LNHDA, CDR2 SQIVND (reference sequence). The CDR3 runs 18 residues. The V segment lost 5 bases and the J segment 7 bases; nucleotides outside the gene matches: 15.

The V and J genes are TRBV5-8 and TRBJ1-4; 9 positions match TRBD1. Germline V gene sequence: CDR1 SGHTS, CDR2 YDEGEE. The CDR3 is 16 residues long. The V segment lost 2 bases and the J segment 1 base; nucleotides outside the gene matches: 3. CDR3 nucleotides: TGTGCCAGCAGCTTTCGGACAGGGGTAACTAATGAAAAACTGTTTTTT. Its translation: CASSFRTGVTNEKLFF.

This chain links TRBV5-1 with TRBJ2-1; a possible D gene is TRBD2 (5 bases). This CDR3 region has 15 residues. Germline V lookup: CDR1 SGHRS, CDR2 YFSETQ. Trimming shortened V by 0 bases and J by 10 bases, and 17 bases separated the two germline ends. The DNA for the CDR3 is TGCGCCAGCAGCTTGGTGTTCGGTAGCGATAGGGAGCAGTTCTTC. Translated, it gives CASSLVFGSDREQFF. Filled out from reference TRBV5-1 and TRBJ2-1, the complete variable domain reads KAGVTQTPRYLIKTRGQQVTLSCSPISGHRSVSWYQQTPGQGLQFLFEYFSETQRNKGNFPGRFSGRQFSNSRSEMNVSTLELGDSALYLCASSLVFGSDREQFFGPGTRLTVL.

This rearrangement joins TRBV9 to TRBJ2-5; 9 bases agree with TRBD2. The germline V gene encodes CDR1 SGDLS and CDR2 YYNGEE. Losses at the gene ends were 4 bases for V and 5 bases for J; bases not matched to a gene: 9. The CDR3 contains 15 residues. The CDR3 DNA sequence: TGTGCCAGCAGCCGCACCGGGACTAGCAGGGAGACCCAGTACTTC. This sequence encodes CASSRTGTSRETQYF. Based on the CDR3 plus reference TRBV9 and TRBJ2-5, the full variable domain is DSGVTQTPKHLITATGQRVTLRCSPRSGDLSVYWYQQSLDQGLQFLIQYYNGEERAKGNILERFSAQQFPDLHSELNLSSLELGDSALYFCASSRTGTSRETQYFGPGTRLLVL.

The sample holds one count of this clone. The CDR3 is CASSTRQGVGQYSTDIQYF. The CDR3 nucleotides are TGTGCCAGCAGCACAAGACAGGGGGTCGGACAGTATTCCACGGACATTCAGTACTTC. This chain uses TRBV7-2 with TRBJ2-4; 9 bases are shared with TRBD1. Germline CDR1 SGHTA, CDR2 FQGNSA. V was pared by 5 bases and J by 8 bases, with 22 bases of the junction left unmatched. CDR3 size: 19 residues.

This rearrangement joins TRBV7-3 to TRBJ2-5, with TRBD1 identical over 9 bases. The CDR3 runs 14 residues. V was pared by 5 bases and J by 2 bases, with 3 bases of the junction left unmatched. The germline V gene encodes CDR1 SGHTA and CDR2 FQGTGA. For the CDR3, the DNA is TGTGCCAGCAGCCCCGGGACAGGGCAAGAGACCCAGTACTTC. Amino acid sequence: CASSPGTGQETQYF.

In DNA, the CDR3 is TGTGCCAGCAGTTACGGGACAGGGGCGGATGAGCAGTTCTTC. It is translated as CASSYGTGADEQFF. The V gene is TRBV6-5, the J gene TRBJ2-1; 10 bases agree with TRBD1. The CDR3 totals 14 residues. Germline CDR1 is MNHEY and CDR2 is SVGAGI. Trimming cost V 2 bases and J 8 bases; bases outside gene matches: 3.

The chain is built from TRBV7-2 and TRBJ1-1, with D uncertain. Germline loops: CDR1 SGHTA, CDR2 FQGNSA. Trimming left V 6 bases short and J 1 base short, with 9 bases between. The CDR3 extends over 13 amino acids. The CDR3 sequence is CASRRQSNTEAFF. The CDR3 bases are TGTGCCAGCAGGCGACAATCGAACACTGAAGCTTTCTTT.

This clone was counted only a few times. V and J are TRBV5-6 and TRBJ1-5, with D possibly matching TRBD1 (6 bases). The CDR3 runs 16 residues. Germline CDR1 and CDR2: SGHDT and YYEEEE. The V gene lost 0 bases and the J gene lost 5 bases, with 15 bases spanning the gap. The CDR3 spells CASSLGPKGVYQPQHF. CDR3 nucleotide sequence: TGTGCCAGCAGCTTGGGGCCAAAGGGGGTCTATCAGCCCCAGCATTTT.

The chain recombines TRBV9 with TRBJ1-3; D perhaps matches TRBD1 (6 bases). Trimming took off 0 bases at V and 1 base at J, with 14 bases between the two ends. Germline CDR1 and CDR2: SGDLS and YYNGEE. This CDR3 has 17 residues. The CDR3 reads CASSVAPQGYSGNTIYF. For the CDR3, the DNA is TGTGCCAGCAGCGTAGCTCCCCAGGGGTATTCTGGAAACACCATATATTTT.

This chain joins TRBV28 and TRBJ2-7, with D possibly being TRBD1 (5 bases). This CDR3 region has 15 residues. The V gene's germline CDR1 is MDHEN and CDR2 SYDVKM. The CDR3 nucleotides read TGTCGGGTGGTTGAGGCCAGGGCATTTTCCTACGAGCAGTACTTC. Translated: CRVVEARAFSYEQYF.

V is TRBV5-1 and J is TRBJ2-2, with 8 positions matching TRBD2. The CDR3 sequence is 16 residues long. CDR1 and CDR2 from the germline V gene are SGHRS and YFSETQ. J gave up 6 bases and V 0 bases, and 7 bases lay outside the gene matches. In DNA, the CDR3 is TGCGCCAGCAGCTTGGACGGGAGGGAGCTGGCCGGGGAGCTGTTTTTT. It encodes CASSLDGRELAGELFF.

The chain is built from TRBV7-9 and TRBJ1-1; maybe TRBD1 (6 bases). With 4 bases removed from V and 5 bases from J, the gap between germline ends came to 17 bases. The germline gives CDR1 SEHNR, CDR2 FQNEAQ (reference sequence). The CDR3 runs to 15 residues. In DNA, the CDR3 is TGTGCCAGCAGCTCGGCGGGGGGGCGGGTGACTGAAGCTTTCTTT. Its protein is CASSSAGGRVTEAFF.

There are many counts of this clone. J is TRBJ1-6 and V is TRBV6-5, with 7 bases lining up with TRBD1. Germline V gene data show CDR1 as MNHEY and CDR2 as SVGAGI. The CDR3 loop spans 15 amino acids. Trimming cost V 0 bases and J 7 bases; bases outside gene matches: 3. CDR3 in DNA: TGTGCCAGCAGTTACTCGTTCAGGGGGAATTCACCCCTCCACTTT. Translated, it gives CASSYSFRGNSPLHF.

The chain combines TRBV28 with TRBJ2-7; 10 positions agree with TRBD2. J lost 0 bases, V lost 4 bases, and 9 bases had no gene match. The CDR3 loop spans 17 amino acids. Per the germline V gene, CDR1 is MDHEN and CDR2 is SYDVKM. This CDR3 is CASSSSGRPGASYEQYF. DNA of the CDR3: TGTGCCAGCAGTTCTAGCGGGAGACCCGGGGCCTCCTACGAGCAGTACTTC. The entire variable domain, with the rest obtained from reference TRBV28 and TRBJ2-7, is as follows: DVKVTQSSRYLVKRTGEKVFLECVQDMDHENMFWYRQDPGLGLRLIYFSYDVKMKEKGDIPEGYSVSREKKERFSLILESASTNQTSMYLCASSSSGRPGASYEQYFGPGTRLTVT.

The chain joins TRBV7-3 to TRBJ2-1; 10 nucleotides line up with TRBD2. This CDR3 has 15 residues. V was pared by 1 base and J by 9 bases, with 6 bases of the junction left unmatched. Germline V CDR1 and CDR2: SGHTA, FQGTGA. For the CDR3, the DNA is TGTGCCAGCAGCTTAAATCCCTTAGCGGGAGGTGAGCAGTTCTTC. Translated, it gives CASSLNPLAGGEQFF.

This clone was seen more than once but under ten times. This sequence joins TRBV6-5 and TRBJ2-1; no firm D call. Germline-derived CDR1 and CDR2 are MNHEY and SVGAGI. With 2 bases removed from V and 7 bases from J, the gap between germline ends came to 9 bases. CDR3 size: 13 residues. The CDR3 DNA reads TGTGCCAGCAGTTACGGCCAGATGAATGAGCAGTTCTTC. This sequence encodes CASSYGQMNEQFF.

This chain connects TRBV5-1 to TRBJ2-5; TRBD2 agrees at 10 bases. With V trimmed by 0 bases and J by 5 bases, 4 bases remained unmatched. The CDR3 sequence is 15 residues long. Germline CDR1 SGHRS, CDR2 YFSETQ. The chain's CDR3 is CASSLEEGLAETQYF. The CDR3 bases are TGCGCCAGCAGCTTGGAGGAGGGACTAGCGGAGACCCAGTACTTC.

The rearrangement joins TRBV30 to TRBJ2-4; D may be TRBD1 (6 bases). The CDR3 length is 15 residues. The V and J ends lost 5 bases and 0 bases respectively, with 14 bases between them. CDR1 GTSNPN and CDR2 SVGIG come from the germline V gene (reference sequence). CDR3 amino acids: CAWGQSTLAKNIQYF. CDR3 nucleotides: TGTGCCTGGGGACAGTCGACCTTAGCCAAAAACATTCAGTACTTC.

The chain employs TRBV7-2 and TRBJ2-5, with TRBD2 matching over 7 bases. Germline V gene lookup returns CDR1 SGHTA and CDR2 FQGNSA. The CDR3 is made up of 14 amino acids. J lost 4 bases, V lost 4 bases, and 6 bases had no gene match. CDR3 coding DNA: TGTGCCAGCAGCTCCAGCGGGGTTAGAGAGACCCAGTACTTC. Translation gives CASSSSGVRETQYF.

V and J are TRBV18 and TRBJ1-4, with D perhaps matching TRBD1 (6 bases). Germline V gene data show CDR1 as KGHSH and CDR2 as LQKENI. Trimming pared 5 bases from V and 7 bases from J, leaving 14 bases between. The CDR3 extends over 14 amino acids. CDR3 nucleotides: TGTGCCAGCTCATCAAGACAGGATGGTGAAAAACTGTTTTTT. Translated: CASSSRQDGEKLFF.